These 15 T cell receptor beta chains came from one sample sequenced in a study of blood T cells in healthy people across ages (dated by TCRdb to between 2015 and 2017). The library was produced with 5' RACE. Sequencing took place on an Illumina HiSeq 2500. A second PCR of about 6 to 11 cycles was performed with a sample-barcoded 5' primer and a J-beta primer mix. TCRdb reanalyzed the raw reads on its own, using fastp at Q25 for trimming and MiXCR for clone calling, and kept in-frame beta chains. A single entry per CDR3 protein holds the most common genes and DNA from its merged rows. For this sample there are 790,000 or so distinct CDR3 sequences; 35% to 60% appear just once. The top ten hold approximately 18% of the sample. The specimen sequenced was blood. These receptors all stem from a man of 80 years or more in good health.

This clonotype was found a few times. DNA for the CDR3: TGTGCCATCAGTCAGACCGGACTACAGGCCCGTAATTCACCCCTCCACTTT. Residues: CAISQTGLQARNSPLHF. The chain links TRBV10-3 to TRBJ1-6; weak D call: TRBD1 (5 bases). Trimming removed 5 bases from V and 6 bases from J, with 20 bases in between. This CDR3 is built from 17 residues. Per the germline V gene, CDR1 is ENHRY and CDR2 is SYGVKD.

The chain joins TRBV27 to TRBJ2-3; 8 bases line up with TRBD2. The CDR3 contains 15 residues. CDR1 MNHEY and CDR2 SMNVEV come from the germline V gene (reference sequence). Germline trimming cut 5 bases from V and 2 bases from J; bases unmatched to any gene: 6. CDR3 loop: CASSLREGVTDTQYF. CDR3 DNA sequence: TGTGCCAGCAGTCTTCGGGAGGGAGTCACAGATACGCAGTATTTT.

At least ten counts were recorded for this clonotype. The V gene is TRBV12-3 or TRBV12-4, the J gene TRBJ2-1; D possibly corresponds to TRBD1 (5 bases). Trimming took off 3 bases at V and 5 bases at J, with 20 bases between the two ends. The CDR3 has 17 residues. Here the CDR3 reads CASSFNPTGVENNEQFF. The CDR3 nucleotides are TGTGCCAGCAGTTTTAACCCCACAGGAGTTGAGAACAATGAGCAGTTCTTC.

This clonotype was detected only a few times. The chain links TRBV12-3 or TRBV12-4 to TRBJ1-5; D remains ambiguous. V lost 6 bases, J lost 7 bases, and 16 bases lay in between. This CDR3 region has 14 residues. The CDR3 loop reads CASSEQQQFQPQHF. As DNA, the CDR3 is TGTGCCAGCAGCGAGCAGCAACAATTCCAGCCCCAGCATTTT.

The chain has TRBV12-3 or TRBV12-4 and TRBJ1-4; no firm D call. The ends were cut back, 3 bases at V and 10 bases at J, with 12 bases in the middle. CDR3 length equals 13 residues. The CDR3 spells CASSFAALGKLFF. The DNA for the CDR3 is TGTGCCAGCAGTTTCGCGGCGTTGGGAAAACTGTTTTTT.

This clonotype was seen a few times. The rearrangement joins TRBV14 to TRBJ2-1, with a possible D match to TRBD2 (6 bases). CDR1 and CDR2 from the germline V gene are SGHDN and FVKESK. The CDR3 has 15 residues. The V end lost 4 bases, the J end lost 7 bases, and 17 bases lay between the germline ends. CDR3 amino acids: CASSPTARGLNEQFF. CDR3 sequence (DNA): TGTGCCAGCAGCCCAACGGCTCGGGGGTTGAATGAGCAGTTCTTC.

This clonotype was detected many times. The chain is built from TRBV7-6 and TRBJ2-7, with D possibly called TRBD1 or TRBD2 (5 bases each). The V gene's germline CDR1 is SGHVS and CDR2 FNYEAQ. The V gene lost 1 base and the J gene lost 3 bases, with 19 bases spanning the gap. The CDR3 is 17 residues long. CDR3 in amino acids: CASSLGWGRRRDYEQYF. CDR3 DNA sequence: TGTGCCAGCAGCTTAGGCTGGGGGAGACGGCGTGACTACGAGCAGTACTTC.

The sample holds a few counts of this clonotype. This chain uses TRBV20-1 with TRBJ2-7, with a possible D match to TRBD2 (5 bases). This CDR3 spans 12 amino acids. CDR1 is DFQATT and CDR2 is SNEGSKA in the germline V gene (reference sequence). V dropped 6 bases and J dropped 5 bases, with 14 bases sitting between them. The CDR3 is CSALAGPNEQYF. In nucleotides, the CDR3 is TGCAGTGCCCTAGCTGGGCCCAACGAGCAGTACTTC.

The CDR3 DNA follows: TGTGCCACCGGGACAGGGGTGACTAATGAAAAACTGTTTTTT. It translates to CATGTGVTNEKLFF. The V gene is TRBV10-3, the J gene TRBJ1-4, with 10 positions matching TRBD1. This CDR3 contains 14 residues. Germline CDR1 reads ENHRY; CDR2 reads SYGVKD. V was clipped by 10 bases and J by 2 bases; unmatched bases: 4.

This clonotype showed up just a few times. The chain employs TRBV12-3 or TRBV12-4 and TRBJ1-5; D is undetermined. The V end lost 2 bases, the J end lost 3 bases, and 11 bases lay between the germline ends. The CDR3 is made up of 15 amino acids. The CDR3 region is CASSLHGFNNQPQHF. In DNA form, the CDR3 reads TGTGCCAGCAGTTTACACGGGTTCAACAATCAGCCCCAGCATTTT.

This chain connects TRBV20-1 to TRBJ2-2; tentatively, D is TRBD1 (6 bases). Germline V gives CDR1 DFQATT, CDR2 SNEGSKA (reference sequence). V was pared by 2 bases and J by 4 bases, with 14 bases between. CDR3 length: 15 residues. CDR3 bases: TGCAGTGCTAGACGTGGTCAGGGGATCACCGGGGAGCTGTTTTTT. This sequence encodes CSARRGQGITGELFF.

Regarding this clonotype: With a much larger clone just one base away, this may be a read error. The rearrangement uses TRBV29-1 and TRBJ2-7; 7 bases are a match to TRBD2. The J call is uncertain, as TRBJ2-5 better fits the DNA end. The germline V gene encodes CDR1 SQVTM and CDR2 ANQGSEA. The CDR3 totals 15 residues. The CDR3 is CSVERLAGREGTQYF. The CDR3 nucleotides are TGCAGCGTTGAACGATTAGCGGGCCGGGAAGGGACCCAGTACTTC.

This clonotype showed up many times. J is TRBJ2-3 and V is TRBV7-3; unclear D gene. V was cut by 5 bases and J by 1 base, with 10 bases left in between. This CDR3 has 14 residues. Germline V lookup: CDR1 SGHTA, CDR2 FQGTGA. CDR3 region: CASSRAAGTDTQYF. CDR3 nucleotides: TGTGCCAGCAGCCGCGCGGCTGGCACAGATACGCAGTATTTT.

This clonotype was recorded many times. CDR3 DNA sequence: TGTGCCAGCAGGTTACAAGAGACCCAGTACTTC. This gives the protein CASRLQETQYF. V and J are TRBV28 and TRBJ2-5; no clear D. V gave up 6 bases and J gave up 2 bases, with 4 bases separating them. Germline V lookup: CDR1 MDHEN, CDR2 SYDVKM. The CDR3 runs to 11 residues.

In this sample, this clonotype turned up a few times. The chain's CDR3 is CASSPQSGGKNSPLHF. CDR3 in DNA: TGTGCCAGCAGCCCTCAAAGCGGGGGCAAGAATTCACCCCTCCACTTT. This sequence joins TRBV7-2 and TRBJ1-6, with D possibly matching TRBD1 (6 bases). Deletions cut 5 bases from V and 7 bases from J, with 18 bases between. Germline lookup yields CDR1 SGHTA and CDR2 FQGNSA. This CDR3 is 16 amino acids long.